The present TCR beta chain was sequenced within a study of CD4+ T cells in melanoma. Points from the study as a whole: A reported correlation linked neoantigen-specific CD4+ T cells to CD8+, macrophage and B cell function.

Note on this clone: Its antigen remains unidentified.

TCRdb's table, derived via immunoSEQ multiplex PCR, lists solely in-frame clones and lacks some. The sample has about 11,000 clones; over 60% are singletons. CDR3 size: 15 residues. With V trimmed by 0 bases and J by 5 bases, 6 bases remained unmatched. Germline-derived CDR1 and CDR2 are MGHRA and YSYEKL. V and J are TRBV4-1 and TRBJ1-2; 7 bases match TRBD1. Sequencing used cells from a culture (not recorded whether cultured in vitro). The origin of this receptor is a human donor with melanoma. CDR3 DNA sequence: TGCGCCAGCAGCCAAGAAGGGGACAGCATTTATGGCTACACCTTC. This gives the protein CASSQEGDSIYGYTF.